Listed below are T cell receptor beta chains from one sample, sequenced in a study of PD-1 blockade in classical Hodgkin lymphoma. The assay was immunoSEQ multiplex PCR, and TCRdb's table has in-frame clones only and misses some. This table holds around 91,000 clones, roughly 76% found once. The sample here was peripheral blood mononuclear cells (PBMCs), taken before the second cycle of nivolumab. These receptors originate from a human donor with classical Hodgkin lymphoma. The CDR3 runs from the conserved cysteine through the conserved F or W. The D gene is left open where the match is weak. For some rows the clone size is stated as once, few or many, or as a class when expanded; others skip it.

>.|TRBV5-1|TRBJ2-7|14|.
CASSSDGARNEQYF
TGCGCCAGCAGCTCCGATGGCGCGAGGAACGAGCAGTACTTC
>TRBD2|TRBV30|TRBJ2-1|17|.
CAWRRTSGSRSHNEQFF
TGTGCCTGGAGGCGGACTAGCGGGAGTCGGAGTCACAATGAGCAGTTCTTC
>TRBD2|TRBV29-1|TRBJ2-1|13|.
CSVPRGGMNEQFF
TGCAGCGTTCCTCGGGGGGGTATGAATGAGCAGTTCTTC
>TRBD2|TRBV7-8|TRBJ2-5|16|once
CASSPLAGGGGETQYF
TGTGCCAGCAGCCCCCTCGCGGGAGGGGGGGGAGAGACCCAGTACTTC
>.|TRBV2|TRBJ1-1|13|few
CASGGPQNTEAFF
TGTGCCAGCGGGGGACCGCAGAACACTGAAGCTTTCTTT
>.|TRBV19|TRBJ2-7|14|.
CASRVQGSSYEQYF
TGTGCCAGTAGGGTGCAAGGTTCATCCTACGAGCAGTACTTC
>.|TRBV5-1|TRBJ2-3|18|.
CASSSAPLGQAGVDTQYF
TGCGCCAGCAGCTCCGCACCGTTAGGACAGGCGGGGGTAGATACGCAGTATTTT
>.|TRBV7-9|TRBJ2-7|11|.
CASSLDYEQYF
TGTGCCAGCAGCTTAGACTACGAGCAGTACTTC
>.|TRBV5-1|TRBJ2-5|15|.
CASSLAGRDQETQYF
TGCGCCAGCAGCTTGGCGGGCAGAGACCAAGAGACCCAGTACTTC
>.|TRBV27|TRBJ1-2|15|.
CASSLSVGLGSGYTF
TGTGCCAGCAGTTTATCGGTGGGCCTTGGGTCTGGCTACACCTTC
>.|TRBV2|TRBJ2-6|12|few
CASTRGANVLTF
TGTGCCAGCACCCGAGGGGCCAACGTCCTGACTTTC
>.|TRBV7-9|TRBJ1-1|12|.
CASSLRGAEAFF
TGTGCCAGCAGCTTAAGAGGGGCCGAAGCTTTCTTT
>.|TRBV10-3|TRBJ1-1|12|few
CAISHTNTEAFF
TGTGCCATCTCCCATACGAACACTGAAGCTTTCTTT
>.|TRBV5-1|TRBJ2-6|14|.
CASSLAIGANVLTF
TGCGCCAGCAGCTTGGCAATTGGGGCCAACGTCCTGACTTTC
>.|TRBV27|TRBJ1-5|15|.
CASRSSGERGQPQHF
TGTGCCAGCAGATCTTCAGGGGAGCGAGGGCAGCCCCAGCATTTT
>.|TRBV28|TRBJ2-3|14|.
CASSSPASTDTQYF
TGTGCCAGCAGTTCCCCGGCGAGCACAGATACGCAGTATTTT
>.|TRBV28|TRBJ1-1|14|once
CASSPAWGGTEAFF
TGTGCCAGCAGTCCGGCATGGGGGGGCACTGAAGCTTTCTTT
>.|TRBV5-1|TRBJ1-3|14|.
CASSSGTSGNTIYF
TGCGCCAGCAGCTCCGGGACTTCTGGAAACACCATATATTTT
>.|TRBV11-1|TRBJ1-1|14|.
CASSLGSGDTEAFF
TGTGCCAGCAGCTTAGGCTCCGGGGACACTGAAGCTTTCTTT
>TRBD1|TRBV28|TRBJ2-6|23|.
CASSSAPIKPRTGPSSGANVLTF
TGTGCCAGCAGTTCCGCGCCCATCAAACCAAGGACAGGGCCGAGCTCTGGGGCCAACGTCCTGACTTTC
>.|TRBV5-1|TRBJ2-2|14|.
CAGRTGQNTGELFF
TGCGCCGGCCGTACGGGACAGAACACCGGGGAGCTGTTTTTT
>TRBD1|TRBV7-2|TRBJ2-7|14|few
CASSVYRGSYEQYF
TGTGCCAGCAGCGTTTACAGGGGTTCCTACGAGCAGTACTTC
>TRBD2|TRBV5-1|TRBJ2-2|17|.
CASSWGTSGRSSGELFF
TGCGCCAGCAGCTGGGGGACTAGCGGGAGGTCTTCCGGGGAGCTGTTTTTT
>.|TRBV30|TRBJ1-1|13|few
CAWRERLYTEAFF
TGTGCCTGGAGGGAGAGACTGTACACTGAAGCTTTCTTT
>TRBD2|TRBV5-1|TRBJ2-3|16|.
CASSVRAGGGPDTQYF
TGCGCCAGCAGTGTGAGAGCGGGAGGGGGGCCAGATACGCAGTATTTT
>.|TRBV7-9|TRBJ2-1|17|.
CASRPGTRSSSYNEQFF
TGTGCCAGCAGGCCCGGGACTCGGTCGAGCTCCTACAATGAGCAGTTCTTC
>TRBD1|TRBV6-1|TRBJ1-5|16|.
CASSERNRGSNQPQHF
TGTGCCAGCAGTGAAAGAAACAGGGGGTCAAATCAGCCCCAGCATTTT
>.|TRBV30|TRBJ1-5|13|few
CAWSSASDQPQHF
TGTGCCTGGAGTTCCGCCTCCGATCAGCCCCAGCATTTT
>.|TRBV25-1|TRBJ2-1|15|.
CASSDFSGEGAEQFF
TGTGCCAGCAGTGATTTTAGCGGAGAGGGCGCTGAGCAGTTCTTC
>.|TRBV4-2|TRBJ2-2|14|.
CASSRPSNTGELFF
TGTGCCAGCAGCCGGCCCTCGAACACCGGGGAGCTGTTTTTT
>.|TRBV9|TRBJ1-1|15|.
CASSPHVASNTEAFF
TGTGCCAGCAGCCCTCACGTCGCATCAAACACTGAAGCTTTCTTT
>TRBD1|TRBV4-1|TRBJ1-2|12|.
CASEGQGDGYTF
TGCGCCAGCGAAGGACAGGGTGACGGCTACACCTTC
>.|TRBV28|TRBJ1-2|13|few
CASSPGTARGYTF
TGTGCCAGCAGCCCCGGGACCGCGAGGGGCTACACCTTC
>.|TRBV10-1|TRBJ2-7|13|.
CATENLFHYEQYF
TGCGCCACCGAAAACCTGTTCCACTACGAGCAGTACTTC
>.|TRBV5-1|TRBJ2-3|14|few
CASSPGVGTDTQYF
TGCGCCAGCAGCCCCGGTGTCGGCACAGATACGCAGTATTTT
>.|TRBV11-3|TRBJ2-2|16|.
CASSLSLASNTGELFF
TGTGCCAGCAGCCTCTCGCTAGCGTCGAACACCGGGGAGCTGTTTTTT
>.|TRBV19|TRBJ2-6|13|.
CASSTTGANVLTF
TGTGCCAGTAGTACCACAGGGGCCAACGTCCTGACTTTC
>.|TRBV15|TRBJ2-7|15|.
CATSRERTGFYEQYF
TGTGCCACCAGCAGAGAGAGGACCGGTTTCTACGAGCAGTACTTC
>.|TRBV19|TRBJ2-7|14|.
CASSVRGGTYEQYF
TGTGCCAGTAGTGTGAGGGGGGGGACCTACGAGCAGTACTTC
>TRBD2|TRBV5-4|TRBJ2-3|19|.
CASSLGGTSGRAGADTQYF
TGTGCCAGCAGCTTGGGCGGGACTAGCGGGAGGGCCGGGGCAGATACGCAGTATTTT
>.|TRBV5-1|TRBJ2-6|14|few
CASSLALGANVLTF
TGCGCCAGCAGTCTGGCGTTAGGGGCCAACGTCCTGACTTTC
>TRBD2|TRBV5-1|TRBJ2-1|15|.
CASSPSGSPLNEQFF
TGCGCCAGCAGCCCTAGCGGGAGTCCCCTCAATGAGCAGTTCTTC
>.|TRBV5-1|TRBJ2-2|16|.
CASSFYSGANTGELFF
TGCGCCAGCAGCTTTTATAGCGGAGCGAACACCGGGGAGCTGTTTTTT
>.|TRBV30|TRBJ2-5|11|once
CAWSVGETQYF
TGTGCCTGGAGTGTCGGGGAGACCCAGTACTTC
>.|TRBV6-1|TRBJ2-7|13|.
CASSDNPASEQYF
TGTGCCAGCAGTGACAACCCCGCCTCCGAGCAGTACTTC
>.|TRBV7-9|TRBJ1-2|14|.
CASSLGGAHPGYTF
TGTGCCAGCAGCTTAGGTGGTGCCCACCCTGGCTACACCTTC
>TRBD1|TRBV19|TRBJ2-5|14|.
CATAADRGVETQYF
TGTGCCACCGCGGCTGACAGGGGGGTTGAGACCCAGTACTTC
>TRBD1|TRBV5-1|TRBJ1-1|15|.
CASSLEPTGVTEAFF
TGCGCCAGCAGCTTGGAACCGACAGGGGTCACTGAAGCTTTCTTT
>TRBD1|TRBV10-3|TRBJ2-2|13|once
CAISPTGTGELFF
TGTGCCATCAGCCCGACAGGGACCGGGGAGCTGTTTTTT
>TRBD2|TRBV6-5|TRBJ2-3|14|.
CASSYFPGLVPQYF
TGTGCCAGCAGTTACTTTCCGGGACTAGTTCCGCAGTATTTT
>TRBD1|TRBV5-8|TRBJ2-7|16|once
CASRSSAGTGTYEQYF
TGTGCCAGCAGATCTTCCGCCGGGACAGGGACCTACGAGCAGTACTTC